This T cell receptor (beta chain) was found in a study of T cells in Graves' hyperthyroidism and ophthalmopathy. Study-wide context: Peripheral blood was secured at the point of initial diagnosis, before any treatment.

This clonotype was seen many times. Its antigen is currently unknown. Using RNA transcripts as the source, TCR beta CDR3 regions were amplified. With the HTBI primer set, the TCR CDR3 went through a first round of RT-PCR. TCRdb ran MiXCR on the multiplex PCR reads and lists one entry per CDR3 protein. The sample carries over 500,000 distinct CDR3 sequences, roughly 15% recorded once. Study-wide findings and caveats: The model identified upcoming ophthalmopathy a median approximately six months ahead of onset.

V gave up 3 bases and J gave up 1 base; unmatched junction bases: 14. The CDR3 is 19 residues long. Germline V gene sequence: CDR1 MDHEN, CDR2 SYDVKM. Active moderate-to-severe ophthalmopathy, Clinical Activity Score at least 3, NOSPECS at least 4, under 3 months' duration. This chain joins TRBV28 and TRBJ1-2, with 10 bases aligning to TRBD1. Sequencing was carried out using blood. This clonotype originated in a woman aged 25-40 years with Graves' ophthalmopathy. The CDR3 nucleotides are TGTGCCAGCAGTTTCCCTACTCCGGGACAGGGGAAGGGTAACTATGGCTACACCTTC. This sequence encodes CASSFPTPGQGKGNYGYTF.